This T cell receptor beta chain was identified during a study of neoadjuvant anti-PD-1 for oral cavity cancer. The repertoire was sequenced with immunoSEQ multiplex PCR; TCRdb's copy has only in-frame clones and lacks some. The profile shows around 17,000 clones, under 75% of them singletons. With V trimmed by 4 bases and J by 6 bases, 4 bases remained unmatched. The CDR3 is made up of 14 amino acids. Germline lookup yields CDR1 MNHEY and CDR2 SMNVEV (reference sequence). The TCR originated in a person aged 40 to 85 with oral cavity squamous cell carcinoma. The sequencing used PBMCs, collected before nivolumab (anti-PD-1) treatment. The rearrangement joins TRBV27 to TRBJ2-7; TRBD1 matches 12 bases. CDR3: CASSSGTGGSEQYF. CDR3 nucleotide sequence: TGTGCCAGCAGTTCTGGGACAGGGGGCAGCGAGCAGTACTTC.